These 18 T cell receptor beta chains share one sample of origin, sequenced in a study of blood T cell repertoires in COVID-19. Profiled with immunoSEQ multiplex PCR; TCRdb holds only in-frame clones, not every one. The table shows around 130,000 clones, with roughly 80% occurring only once. Specimen: peripheral blood. The origin of the receptors is a woman older than 75 with acute or convalescent COVID-19.

The V call is TRBV5-1, the J call TRBJ2-2; 9 bases line up with TRBD2. The CDR3 length is 16 residues. V was pared by 4 bases and J by 5 bases, with 9 bases of the junction left unmatched. In germline, CDR1 is SGHRS, CDR2 YFSETQ. The CDR3 DNA is TGCGCCAGCAGCCCATACCCGGGACTAGCAACCGGGGAGCTGTTTTTT. Translation gives CASSPYPGLATGELFF.

The rearrangement uses TRBV4-3 and TRBJ1-1; D gene unclear. Germline V gene data show CDR1 as LGHNA and CDR2 as YSLEER. The CDR3 runs 14 residues. The germline V and J ends were trimmed by 4 bases and 4 bases, with 13 bases remaining between them. This CDR3 is CASSPDTRGTEAFF. CDR3 sequence (DNA): TGCGCCAGCAGCCCAGACACTCGAGGCACTGAAGCTTTCTTT.

This clone was seen only once. The V and J genes are TRBV7-9 and TRBJ2-5, with D possibly being TRBD2 (5 bases). This CDR3 comprises 14 residues. Germline V gene data show CDR1 as SEHNR and CDR2 as FQNEAQ (reference sequence). V gave up 1 base and J gave up 4 bases, with 10 bases separating them. The CDR3 sequence: CASSLVASRETQYF. Here the CDR3 DNA reads TGTGCCAGCAGCTTAGTAGCTAGCCGAGAGACCCAGTACTTC.

CDR3 sequence reads: CASSPVTNYGYTF. The CDR3, as DNA: TGTGCCAGCAGCCCCGTTACTAACTATGGCTACACCTTC. This chain links TRBV7-2 with TRBJ1-2; D ambiguous. V was clipped by 5 bases and J by 0 bases, with 7 bases between them. The CDR3 has 13 amino acids. Germline V lookup: CDR1 SGHTA, CDR2 FQGNSA.

The chain has TRBV5-8 and TRBJ1-1; tentative D call: TRBD1 (5 bases). Trimming pared 4 bases from V and 7 bases from J, leaving 14 bases between. The CDR3 spans 13 residues. Germline lookup yields CDR1 SGHTS and CDR2 YDEGEE. The chain's CDR3 is CASSPKWGGEAFF. CDR3 sequence (DNA): TGTGCCAGCAGCCCCAAATGGGGGGGTGAAGCTTTCTTT.

The V gene is TRBV9, the J gene TRBJ1-1; possibly TRBD1 for D (5 bases). Germline V gene sequence: CDR1 SGDLS, CDR2 YYNGEE. V was trimmed by 0 bases and J by 6 bases, leaving 18 bases between them. The CDR3 covers 16 residues. CDR3 sequence reads: CASSVVPRTGVSEAFF. The CDR3 DNA reads as TGTGCCAGCAGCGTAGTACCCCGGACGGGGGTATCTGAAGCTTTCTTT.

J is TRBJ2-7 and V is TRBV5-1; possibly TRBD1 for D (5 bases). The CDR3 is 14 amino acids. Trimming pared 0 bases from V and 0 bases from J, leaving 7 bases between. The V gene's germline CDR1 is SGHRS and CDR2 YFSETQ. The CDR3 sequence is CASSLGQISYEQYF. CDR3 DNA sequence: TGCGCCAGCAGCTTGGGACAGATCTCCTACGAGCAGTACTTC.

The chain combines TRBV7-2 with TRBJ1-2; D uncertain. The germline CDR1 and CDR2 sequences are SGHTA and FQGNSA. V was clipped by 1 base and J by 5 bases, with 17 bases between them. This CDR3 is 16 amino acids long. CDR3 region: CASSLGIMGGGYGYTF. In DNA form, the CDR3 reads TGTGCCAGCAGCTTAGGAATTATGGGAGGTGGTTATGGCTACACCTTC.

This clone occurred a few times. The chain employs TRBV2 and TRBJ2-7; TRBD2 might be the D (5 bases). V lost 4 bases and J 0 bases, leaving 10 bases between the germline ends. The CDR3 extends over 14 amino acids. Per germline, CDR1 SNHLY and CDR2 FYNNEI. CDR3 nucleotide sequence: TGTGCCAGCAGTGCTAGCTGGAGCTCCTACGAGCAGTACTTC. This translates into CASSASWSSYEQYF. Using reference TRBV2 and TRBJ2-7 for the parts outside the CDR3, the full variable domain is EPEVTQTPSHQVTQMGQEVILRCVPISNHLYFYWYRQILGQKVEFLVSFYNNEISEKSEIFDDQFSVERPDGSNFTLKIRSTKLEDSAMYFCASSASWSSYEQYFGPGTRLTVT.

The chain links TRBV12-3 or TRBV12-4 to TRBJ2-1, with 8 bases matching TRBD2. The CDR3 contains 13 residues. J lost 7 bases, V lost 4 bases, and 3 bases had no gene match. The CDR3 DNA sequence: TGTGCCAGCAGTTCCCGCGGGGGGAATGAGCAGTTCTTC. Its protein product is CASSSRGGNEQFF.

This chain connects TRBV4-1 to TRBJ2-7, with 8 positions matching TRBD2. Germline V gene data show CDR1 as MGHRA and CDR2 as YSYEKL. The V and J ends lost 0 bases and 3 bases, in that order; junction bases with no gene match: 4. The CDR3 spans 15 residues. Here the CDR3 DNA reads TGCGCCAGCAGCCAAGAAACCGCGGGAGGCTACGAGCAGTACTTC. Translating it yields CASSQETAGGYEQYF.

V and J are TRBV4-3 and TRBJ2-5, with 8 bases lining up with TRBD2. Trimming removed 0 bases from V and 5 bases from J; junction bases left unmatched: 8. Per germline, CDR1 LGHNA and CDR2 YSLEER. This CDR3 has 16 residues. The CDR3 region has the DNA TGCGCCAGCAGCCAAGATTTAACGGGAGGGCGGGAGACCCAGTACTTC. Translation gives CASSQDLTGGRETQYF.

This chain links TRBV6-5 with TRBJ2-7; 11 bases line up with TRBD1. There are 15 residues in the CDR3. Germline V gives CDR1 MNHEY, CDR2 SVGAGI. The J segment lost 5 bases and the V segment lost 2 bases, leaving 5 bases of the junction unmatched. The CDR3 sequence: CASSYIRTGGNEQYF. The CDR3 nucleotides read TGTGCCAGCAGTTACATACGGACAGGGGGCAACGAGCAGTACTTC.

The V call is TRBV7-2, the J call TRBJ1-2, with a possible D match to TRBD1 (5 bases). Trimming pared 3 bases from V and 1 base from J, leaving 6 bases between. CDR1 and CDR2 from the germline V gene are SGHTA and FQGNSA. The CDR3 contains 13 residues. The CDR3: CASSLDNNYGYTF. CDR3 sequence (DNA): TGTGCCAGCAGCTTGGACAATAACTATGGCTACACCTTC. Based on the CDR3 plus reference TRBV7-2 and TRBJ1-2, the full variable domain is GAGVSQSPSNKVTEKGKDVELRCDPISGHTALYWYRQSLGQGLEFLIYFQGNSAPDKSGLPSDRFSAERTGGSVSTLTIQRTQQEDSAVYLCASSLDNNYGYTFGSGTRLTVV.

The chain employs TRBV18 and TRBJ2-1; unclear D gene. Germline CDR1 KGHSH, CDR2 LQKENI. The ends were cut back, 3 bases at V and 6 bases at J, with 9 bases in the middle. The CDR3 extends over 13 amino acids. In DNA, the CDR3 is TGTGCCAGCTCACCTAAGTCCGGCAATGAGCAGTTCTTC. Translating it yields CASSPKSGNEQFF.

This clone was recorded once. V and J are TRBV5-1 and TRBJ2-7, with D unclear. V shed 0 bases and J shed 0 bases, with 10 bases lying between them. Germline lookup yields CDR1 SGHRS and CDR2 YFSETQ. This CDR3 comprises 15 residues. This CDR3 reads CASSLDGRSSYEQYF. The CDR3 bases are TGCGCCAGCAGCTTGGACGGAAGGAGCTCCTACGAGCAGTACTTC.

This clone was seen only a few times. The chain couples TRBV6-2 or TRBV6-3 to TRBJ2-4; 12 bases fit TRBD2. Germline V gene lookup returns CDR1 MNHEY and CDR2 SVGEGT. The V segment lost 5 bases and the J segment 0 bases; nucleotides outside the gene matches: 14. The CDR3 covers 20 residues. The CDR3: CASSRTTGTSGPRAKNIQYF. CDR3 sequence (DNA): TGTGCCAGCAGTCGCACCACCGGGACTAGCGGGCCCCGAGCCAAAAACATTCAGTACTTC.

The V call is TRBV7-8, the J call TRBJ2-1; D possibly corresponds to TRBD1 (5 bases). CDR1 and CDR2 (germline): SGHVS, FQNEAQ. The CDR3 runs 14 residues. Trimming pared 3 bases from V and 4 bases from J, leaving 10 bases between. CDR3 sequence (DNA): TGTGCCAGCAGCTTCCTACAGGAATACAATGAGCAGTTCTTC. Encoded protein: CASSFLQEYNEQFF.